This TCR beta chain was found in a study of T-cell reconstitution after alpha-beta-depleted transplantation in children. Preparation of the TCRbeta library was carried out with unique molecular identifiers. TCRdb re-analysed the PCR reads in MiXCR, keeping a single row per CDR3 protein. Among fewer than 120,000 distinct CDR3 sequences listed, 10% were seen once. Many counts were recorded for this clonotype. This CDR3 spans 15 amino acids. Trimming removed 1 base from V and 3 bases from J, with 14 bases in between. Germline V gene lookup returns CDR1 SGHRS and CDR2 YFSETQ. The sample here was PBMCs from the stem cell graft donor, taken from the stem cell graft. The chain is built from TRBV5-1 and TRBJ2-7; D remains unclear. The receptor comes from a human donor who donated a stem cell graft to a child with acute lymphoblastic leukemia. The CDR3 protein is CASSLTTDYRYEQYF. The CDR3 bases are TGCGCCAGCAGCTTGACCACAGATTACCGCTACGAGCAGTACTTC.